The T cell receptor beta chain under discussion was sequenced for a study of blood T cells in healthy people across ages. Across the study: Capturing about one barcoded beta molecule per two T cells was achieved by template switching.

A second PCR, run for roughly 7 to 12 cycles, used a sample-barcoded 5' primer plus a J-beta primer mix. TCRdb analysed the 5' RACE reads with MiXCR anew, one entry per CDR3 protein. The data show about 650,000 distinct CDR3 sequences, around 32% seen once. This CDR3 is built from 14 residues. From germline, CDR1 is SNHLY and CDR2 FYNNEI. Study-wide findings and caveats: Diversity estimates drawn from one million T cells were deemed underestimates.

The study recruited healthy Caucasian donors from Russia who were aged about 6 to 90. Each donor's blood draw was 7.5 to 10 milliliters of peripheral blood. Notes on this clonotype: Its antigen is unknown.

Input material: blood. The chain joins TRBV2 to TRBJ2-1; D perhaps matches TRBD2 (5 bases). The end of the DNA is better explained by TRBJ2-7, so the J call may be wrong. This TCR was recovered from a woman at least 80 years old in good health. This CDR3 is CASRDWTTYNEQYF. In DNA, the CDR3 is TGTGCCAGCAGGGACTGGACCACCTACAATGAGCAGTACTTC.